The entry below gives a single T cell receptor (beta chain) sequence along with its context. It has no known antigen specificity. No base quality information exists; no much larger clone differs at one position. These data come from a study of Ad26.COV2.S vaccination and SARS-CoV-2 variants (dated by TCRdb to about 2021). About the investigation overall: Vaccine-arm donors were drawn from COV1001, a multicentre, randomized, double-blind, placebo-controlled phase I-IIa trial of Ad26.COV2.S in healthy adults. Ad26.COV2.S was administered intramuscularly at 5 x 10^10 or 1 x 10^11 viral particles, either as a single shot or as two shots given 56 days apart. TCRbeta repertoire sequencing was used to assess the specificity and breadth of SARS-CoV-2-reactive T cell receptors after Ad26.COV2.S vaccination. The TCR-sequenced set comprised approximately 32 samples: some 19 Ad26.COV2.S vaccine recipients, 5 placebo recipients and 8 SARS-CoV-2 convalescent individuals. Trial participants were randomized into five groups of five: low-dose or high-dose Ad26.COV2.S given once or twice, or placebo on both occasions. Throughout the experiments and outcome assessment, investigators stayed blinded to trial group allocation.

The immunoSEQ Assay was the method used to sequence TCRbeta CDR3 regions. After extraction, genomic DNA underwent amplification by bias-controlled multiplex PCR, followed by high-throughput sequencing. In the original analysis: To quantify the absolute abundance of every unique TCRbeta CDR3 region, sequences were collapsed and filtered. T cell fraction was estimated by normalizing TCRbeta template counts to usable DNA, with usable DNA measured through amplification of reference genes found in all nucleated cells. Repertoire TCRs were annotated as SARS-CoV-2-specific by exact matching of V gene, CDR3 amino acid sequence and J gene to a known reactive TCR set. The reference SARS-CoV-2 TCR set was obtained from MIRA and was filtered for enrichment in COVID-19-positive ImmuneCODE repertoires, whereby public or cross-reactive TCRs were removed. Based on the MIRA antigens, annotated TCRs were further analysed at the level of specific ORF or position within ORF. Depth was the summed frequency of annotated unique rearrangements, while breadth was defined as annotated unique rearrangements over total unique productive rearrangements. Two-sided Wilcoxon rank-sum tests were applied when comparing TCR breadth between groups. TCRdb carries this immuneACCESS record with in-frame sequences only. Its versions omit some clonotypes, under half of them owing to an unresolved V gene in the studies checked, with the rest unexplained. From that table come the V and J calls and clone size; the DNA was used to work out D and trimming. In this sample the table shows 200,000 to 250,000 clones, 88% of which occur a single time. Clones ranked in the top ten supply approximately 11% of the sample.

Including cysteine and phenylalanine, the CDR3 has 15 amino acids. Of the read, only the CDR3 DNA is kept; its 45 bases are in frame from base 1. CDR1 and CDR2, looked up from the germline V gene, are KGHSH and LQKENI. At the junction V is shortened by 4 bases and J by 4 bases, with 13 bases in between. The intended sense of this specimen's treatment or condition label: roughly 18 received Ad26.COV2.S at low or high dose, single or two shots; 5 received placebo; per-sample allocation not given. For vaccine and placebo recipients, repertoires were sequenced using samples collected on day 63 after the first injection. In Cohort 1b, about two dozen adults aged 18-55 years were enrolled at a single site in Boston, USA, between 29 July and 7 August 2020. Ad26.COV2.S was a replication-incompetent adenovirus type 26 vector expressing a prefusion-stabilized SARS-CoV-2 spike protein from the original Wuhan strain.

Here is what the overall study found, with its caveats: The study was not powered to compare responses between vaccine doses or regimens. Non-spike TCR breadth was comparable between vaccine and placebo recipients, consistent with the vaccine containing only spike. After vaccination, substantial breadth of spike-specific CD8+ and CD4+ T cell responses was reported. The authors noted that the TCR breadth and depth analyses may have underestimated total T cell responses. Higher spike-specific TCR breadth was observed in Ad26.COV2.S recipients than in placebo recipients (P = 0.0014).

The material was peripheral blood, obtained in a trial of Ad26.COV2.S vaccine versus placebo. The chain is made from TRBV18 and TRBJ2-2, with an unclear D gene assignment. The TCR originated in a person between 18 and 65 years old who received the Ad26.COV2.S COVID-19 vaccine or a placebo. Read as DNA, the sequence is TGTGCCAGCTCACTAAATATAGAGGTCACCGGGGAGCTGTTTTTT. Its translation is CASSLNIEVTGELFF.